One and the same sample provided the 9 T cell receptor beta chains below, sequenced in a study of T cells in Graves' hyperthyroidism and ophthalmopathy. Researchers amplified the TCR beta CDR3 regions from RNA transcripts. HTBI primers were the set used in a first-round RT-PCR of the TCR CDR3. One entry per CDR3 protein, called by TCRdb with MiXCR from the multiplex PCR reads. The sample includes 350,000 to 450,000 distinct CDR3 sequences, approximately 14% of them seen just once. Material: blood. The receptor source for this set is a woman in her sixties or seventies with Graves' hyperthyroidism.

Many counts were recorded for this clonotype. This chain connects TRBV20-1 to TRBJ2-7, with 8 positions matching TRBD2. CDR1 is DFQATT, CDR2 SNEGSKA, per germline (reference sequence). V lost 0 bases, J lost 2 bases, and 6 bases stayed unmatched. The CDR3 runs to 15 residues. The CDR3 coding sequence is TGCAGTGCTAGAGATCCAGGCGGGGGGACCTACGAGCAGTACTTC. Protein: CSARDPGGGTYEQYF.

This clonotype has a count of ten or more. The rearrangement uses TRBV25-1 and TRBJ2-5, with a tentative D call TRBD2 (7 bases). The germline CDR1 and CDR2 sequences are MGHDK and SYGVNS. The CDR3 is made up of 17 amino acids. Trimming took 4 bases from V and 5 from J, leaving 23 bases between them. In DNA form, the CDR3 reads TGTGCCAGCAGTGCCCGGGGAAGGGGGGGTCGATTGGAGACCCAGTACTTC. It specifies CASSARGRGGRLETQYF. Combining the CDR3 with reference TRBV25-1 and TRBJ2-5 gives the whole variable domain EADIYQTPRYLVIGTGKKITLECSQTMGHDKMYWYQQDPGMELHLIHYSYGVNSTEKGDLSSESTVSRIRTEHFPLTLESARPSHTSQYLCASSARGRGGRLETQYFGPGTRLLVL.

The table lists this clonotype with many counts. The chain links TRBV6-1 to TRBJ2-5; TRBD2 agrees at 11 bases. CDR3 length: 15 amino acids. Per the germline V gene, CDR1 is MNHNS and CDR2 is SASEGT. The V and J ends lost 5 bases and 6 bases, in that order; junction bases with no gene match: 8. The CDR3 reads CASSSPTSGAKTQYF. Written as DNA, the CDR3 is TGTGCCAGCAGTTCGCCGACTAGCGGGGCGAAGACCCAGTACTTC.

This clonotype was recorded many times. The CDR3 coding sequence is TGCGCCAGCAGCTTGGAAAGAGAGGAGGGTGAGCAGTTCTTC. As protein: CASSLEREEGEQFF. The chain links TRBV5-1 to TRBJ2-1, with D possibly matching TRBD2 (6 bases). Germline V gene sequence: CDR1 SGHRS, CDR2 YFSETQ. The CDR3 length is 14 residues. Deletions cut 0 bases from V and 9 bases from J, with 13 bases between.

The chain has TRBV4-1 and TRBJ2-7, with 9 bases lining up with TRBD2. Trimming cost V 0 bases and J 1 base; bases outside gene matches: 4. Per the germline V gene, CDR1 is MGHRA and CDR2 is YSYEKL. The CDR3 is 16 amino acids. CDR3 sequence reads: CASSQERTSASYEQYF. The CDR3 DNA sequence: TGCGCCAGCAGCCAAGAAAGGACTAGCGCATCCTACGAGCAGTACTTC.

This clonotype was recorded many times. This rearrangement joins TRBV29-1 to TRBJ1-1, with 7 nucleotides matching TRBD1. CDR1 is SQVTM and CDR2 is ANQGSEA in the germline V gene. The CDR3 covers 14 residues. V lost 4 bases to trimming and J lost 0 bases; unmatched junction nucleotides: 5. This chain's CDR3 is CSVVEGAMNTEAFF. As DNA, the CDR3 is TGCAGCGTTGTGGAGGGGGCGATGAACACTGAAGCTTTCTTT.

This rearrangement joins TRBV12-3 or TRBV12-4 to TRBJ2-1; 7 bases are shared with TRBD2. V trimming: 8 bases; J trimming: 10 bases; junction bases outside the gene matches: 11. The CDR3 has 13 amino acids. The DNA of the CDR3 is TGTGCCAGCTTACGTGGGAGGGCCCCCGAGCAGTTCTTC. Its protein product is CASLRGRAPEQFF.

The chain carries TRBV10-3 and TRBJ2-7, with TRBD2 as a possible D gene (5 bases). The CDR3 totals 12 residues. Looked up from germline, CDR1 is ENHRY and CDR2 is SYGVKD. The V end lost 6 bases, the J end lost 7 bases, and 13 bases lay between the germline ends. CDR3 sequence reads: CAIRDGPGEQYF. CDR3 coding DNA: TGTGCCATCAGGGACGGTCCGGGAGAGCAGTACTTC.

This clonotype was recorded at least ten times. V gene TRBV7-9 combines with J gene TRBJ2-1, with 10 positions matching TRBD2. Germline loops: CDR1 SEHNR, CDR2 FQNEAQ (reference sequence). V shed 5 bases and J 7 bases; nucleotides not matched to a gene: 5. The CDR3 covers 14 residues. Here the CDR3 reads CASSKEGLANEQFF. CDR3 DNA sequence: TGTGCCAGCAGCAAAGAGGGACTAGCGAATGAGCAGTTCTTC.